Sequencing of this TCR beta chain was carried out in a study of blood T cell repertoires in COVID-19. Per germline, CDR1 SEHNR and CDR2 FQNEAQ (reference sequence). The V end was cut by 11 bases, the J end by 5 bases, with 18 bases between. This CDR3 is 14 amino acids long. As originally analysed: Estimated nucleated cell counts came from reference gene primer amplification. Clones were sequenced by immunoSEQ multiplex PCR, and TCRdb holds only the in-frame ones, with some missing. D and trimming come from the DNA, and the V and J calls and clone size come from that table. The table lists around 190,000 clones, about 88% of them singletons, with approximately 2% in the top ten.

The sequencing input was peripheral blood. This clonotype was sampled from a man between 18 and 35 years old who had recovered from COVID-19. The chain is built from TRBV7-9 and TRBJ2-2; maybe TRBD2 (5 bases). The CDR3 here is CAGGIVAVTGELFF. The CDR3 nucleotides are TGTGCCGGAGGCATCGTAGCCGTTACCGGGGAGCTGTTTTTT. Combining the CDR3 with reference TRBV7-9 and TRBJ2-2 gives the whole variable domain DTGVSQNPRHKITKRGQNVTFRCDPISEHNRLYWYRQTLGQGPEFLTYFQNEAQLEKSRLLSDRFSAERPKGSFSTLEIQRTEQGDSAMYLCAGGIVAVTGELFFGEGSRLTVL.